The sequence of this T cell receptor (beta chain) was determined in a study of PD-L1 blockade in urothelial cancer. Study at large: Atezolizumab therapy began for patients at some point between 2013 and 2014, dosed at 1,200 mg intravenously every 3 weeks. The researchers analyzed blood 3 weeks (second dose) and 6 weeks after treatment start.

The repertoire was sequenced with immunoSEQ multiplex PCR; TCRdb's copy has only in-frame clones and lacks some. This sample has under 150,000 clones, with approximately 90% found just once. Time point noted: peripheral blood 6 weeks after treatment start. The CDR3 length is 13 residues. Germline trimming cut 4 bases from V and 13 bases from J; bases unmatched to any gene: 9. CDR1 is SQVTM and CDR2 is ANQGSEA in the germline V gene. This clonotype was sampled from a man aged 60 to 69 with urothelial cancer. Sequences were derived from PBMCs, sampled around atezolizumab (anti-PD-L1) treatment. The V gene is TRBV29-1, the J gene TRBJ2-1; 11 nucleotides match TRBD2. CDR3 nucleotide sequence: TGCAGCGTTGTCTCGGCTAGCGGGGGGCCTCAGTTCTTC. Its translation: CSVVSASGGPQFF.